One T cell receptor (beta chain) is described in this entry. The antigen is undetermined. The V gene's germline CDR1 is SGHDT and CDR2 YYEEEE. CDR3 size: 19 residues. Trimming took 1 base from V and 4 from J; bases not matched to a gene: 18. These data originate in a study of T cell responses to AZD1222 COVID-19 vaccine. Study outcomes and limitations: Repertoires in all cases were sampled only once the peak T cell response had passed. Nearly half of spike-specific TCRs reportedly target unmutated variant regions.

Sequencing used immunoSEQ multiplex PCR; TCRdb keeps in-frame clones, though not all of them. Seen here are about 140,000 clones, 80% to 95% observed once, and the top ten hold roughly 2.2%. The TCR comes from an adult in good health. The chain is built from TRBV5-6 and TRBJ1-2; 8 bases map to TRBD1. Sequencing used peripheral blood, obtained on day 0 of AZD1222 vaccination. CDR3 sequence: CASSLPPTKQGEGTYGYTF. For the CDR3, the DNA is TGTGCCAGCAGCTTGCCCCCTACGAAACAGGGGGAGGGCACCTATGGCTACACCTTC. The whole variable domain, filled in from reference TRBV5-6 and TRBJ1-2, reads DAGVTQSPTHLIKTRGQQVTLRCSPKSGHDTVSWYQQALGQGPQFIFQYYEEEERQRGNFPDRFSGHQFPNYSSELNVNALLLGDSALYLCASSLPPTKQGEGTYGYTFGSGTRLTVV.